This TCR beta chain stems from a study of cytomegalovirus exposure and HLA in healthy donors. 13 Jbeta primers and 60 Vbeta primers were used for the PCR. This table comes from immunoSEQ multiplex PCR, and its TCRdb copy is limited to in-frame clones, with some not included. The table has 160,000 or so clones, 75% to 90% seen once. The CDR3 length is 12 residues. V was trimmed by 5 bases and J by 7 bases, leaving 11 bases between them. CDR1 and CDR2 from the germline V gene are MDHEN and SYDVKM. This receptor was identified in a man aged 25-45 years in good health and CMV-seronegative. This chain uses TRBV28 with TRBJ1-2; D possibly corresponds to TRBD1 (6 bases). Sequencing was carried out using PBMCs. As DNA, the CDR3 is TGTGCCAGCAGTAAAGTCAGGGGTGGCTACACCTTC. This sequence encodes CASSKVRGGYTF.